The entry below gives a single TCR beta chain sequence along with its context. Its target is not known. These data belong to a study of T cell responses to AZD1222 COVID-19 vaccine. Study-wide findings and caveats: Clonal diversity was possibly underestimated, and the donors were mostly white British, with more females. A rise in Spike-specific TCR breadth and depth followed two AZD1222 doses. Sampled repertoires all dated from after the peak T cell response.

Per germline, CDR1 LNHNV and CDR2 YYDKDF (reference sequence). V was pared by 0 bases and J by 11 bases, with 5 bases of the junction left unmatched. CDR3 length: 16 residues. Some clones are missing from TCRdb's copy, which holds only in-frame ones; the method was immunoSEQ multiplex PCR. The data contain just under 55,000 clones, roughly 90% of them singletons. The sample was peripheral blood, taken on day 0 of AZD1222 vaccination. The clonotype comes from an adult in good health. V gene TRBV15 combines with J gene TRBJ2-1; 15 bases are shared with TRBD2. As DNA, the CDR3 is TGTGCCACCAGCAGAGATGGGACTAGCGGGAGGCTACAGCAGTTCTTC. Encoded protein: CATSRDGTSGRLQQFF.